This T cell receptor beta chain comes out of a study of post-analysis software for immune sequencing data. Study summary: The patients showed relapsing-remitting, secondary progressive and progressive-relapsing multiple sclerosis courses.

Unique molecular identifiers were carried by the TCR beta cDNA libraries. TCRdb recomputed calls from the PCR reads with MiXCR, one row per CDR3 protein. The profile shows approximately 630,000 distinct CDR3 sequences, 55% to 60% of them singletons. CDR3 size: 14 residues. V was clipped by 5 bases and J by 6 bases; unmatched bases: 7. The germline CDR1 and CDR2 sequences are SGHTA and FQGNSA. In its sample, this clonotype was seen a few times. The target antigen is unknown. Study-wide results and limits: When compared against controls, multiple sclerosis patients showed significantly lower normalized Chao1 diversity. Samples prepared in the same batch strongly co-clustered by F measure. Controls had lower frequencies than patients of about 5 TRBV segments, which included TRBV5-6, TRBV5-1 and TRBV20-1.

This receptor was identified in a girl aged 2-9 years with multiple sclerosis. The V gene is TRBV7-2, the J gene TRBJ1-2; 9 bases map to TRBD1. Sequencing was performed on blood. CDR3 loop: CASSRRQGGDGYTF. CDR3 in DNA: TGTGCCAGCAGCCGACGACAGGGGGGAGATGGCTACACCTTC.